One T cell receptor beta chain is described in this entry. What it binds is not known. The CDR3 is 13 amino acids. Germline CDR1 SNHLY, CDR2 FYNNEI. Trimming stripped 8 bases from V and 0 bases from J, with 10 bases between. The repertoire was sequenced with immunoSEQ multiplex PCR; TCRdb's copy has only in-frame clones and lacks some. The sample comprises more than 300,000 clones, 70% to 90% of which are singletons, and roughly 1.9% rests with the top ten. This sample was included in a study of Ad26.COV2.S vaccination and SARS-CoV-2 variants. Findings of the study overall: Substantial response breadth was reportedly seen for spike-specific CD8+ and CD4+ T cells after vaccination. Vaccinees and placebo recipients showed similar non-spike TCR breadth.

Treatment here: 19 received Ad26.COV2.S at low or high dose, single or two shots; about five received placebo; per-sample allocation not given. It was on day 63 after the first vaccine or placebo injection that samples were taken. Adults aged 18-55 years in Boston included the donor. SARS-CoV-2 spike from the Wuhan strain was encoded by the vaccine, an Ad26 vector. The chain joins TRBV2 to TRBJ1-1; no clear D. Material: peripheral blood, obtained in a trial of Ad26.COV2.S vaccine versus placebo. The source of this sequence is a person between 18 and 65 years old who received the Ad26.COV2.S COVID-19 vaccine or a placebo. CDR3 DNA sequence: TGTGCCAGCTTAGGAGCATTGAACACTGAAGCTTTCTTT. Protein product: CASLGALNTEAFF.